This entry describes one T cell receptor beta chain. This record belongs to a study of shared clonotypes between healthy human individuals. Background on the study: Every donor yielded three CD4 naive, three CD4 memory, two CD8 naive and one CD8 memory plate.

Germline CDR1 reads SNHLY; CDR2 reads FYNNEI. The junction had 8 bases not matched to a gene; V was cut back by 4 bases and J by 3 bases. The CDR3 covers 16 residues. Repertoires were generated with immunoSEQ multiplex PCR, while TCRdb's copy carries only in-frame clones and drops some. The sample records over a million clones, roughly 80% being singletons. The chain joins TRBV2 to TRBJ2-3, with 9 bases identical to TRBD1. Sequencing was carried out using memory CD4+ T cells sorted from blood. Subset described: CD45RA-negative fraction. The clonotype was recovered from a man between 18 and 35 years old in good health. The CDR3 nucleotides are TGTGCCAGCAGTGTCACAGGGGGCGGAGGAACAGATACGCAGTATTTT. Translated, it gives CASSVTGGGGTDTQYF.